This section outlines one TCR beta chain sequence together with its context. This clone was counted a few times. Its antigen is not yet known. The record has no base qualities; no much larger clone is one base away. The same CDR3 also results from other DNA sequences found in this sample. The sample comes from a study of blood T cell repertoires in COVID-19 (dated by TCRdb to the early 2020s). As for the study more broadly: Samples covering the acute and convalescent phases of COVID-19 were provided by collaborators in the United States, Italy and Spain. The prospective study material was composed of cDNA or gDNA derived from T cells, B-cell-depleted T cells, or PBMCs. Deeply sampled blood TCRbeta repertoires from subjects exposed to, actively infected with, or recovered from COVID-19 were included in the dataset. A freely available public database, intended as a resource for researchers studying the immune response to SARS-CoV-2, is where the repertoires were released. The samples were drawn from the first 160 participants of the ongoing ImmuneRACE study and from 1,254 subjects provided by 6 global collaborators. A de-identified subject ID, COVID-19 status, age in years and sex were almost always included in the sample metadata. Where available, HLA class I and class II types were obtained from metadata supplied by the sample provider rather than from assay-based typing.

Collaborating institutions collected whole blood in K2EDTA tubes following their own protocols. For TCRbeta analysis, collaborators shipped samples as frozen whole blood, isolated PBMCs, or DNA extracted from either of those sample types. Summary of the overall study and its limitations: Clinical and demographic metadata were provided uncurated, with the amount varying by source and participant.

For CDR1 and CDR2, the germline V gene lists SGHTA and FQGNSA. Cut back by 3 bases and 2 bases, the V and J ends lie 4 bases apart. Spanning cysteine to phenylalanine, the CDR3 consists of 13 amino acids. Of the read, only the CDR3 DNA is kept; its 39 bases are in frame from base 1. The immunoSEQ Assay, a bias-controlled multiplex PCR, was used to amplify TCRbeta CDR3 regions from genomic DNA. The published analysis was carried out like this. Nucleated cell counts per sample were estimated from amplification of reference gene primers within the assay. To quantify the absolute abundance of each unique TCRbeta CDR3 rearrangement, sequence reads were collapsed and filtered. For each sample, productive Simpson clonality was calculated as the square root of Simpson's diversity index over productive rearrangements. As stored in TCRdb, this immuneACCESS dataset retains in-frame rearrangements with V and J assigned. A fraction of the clones does not appear; measured against another copy, unresolved V genes explain less than half of the discrepancy, and the remainder lacks a known reason. D and trimming were read from the DNA, whereas the V and J calls and clone size are those reported in that table. The table for this sample lists about 140,000 clones; more than 60% of them were counted only once. The ten top clones hold about an eighth of the sample.

The sequenced sample was peripheral blood. The chain uses TRBV7-2 and TRBJ2-2; no D gene is confidently identified. This clonotype was obtained from a man older than 75 with acute or convalescent COVID-19. Read as DNA, the sequence is TGTGCCAGCAGCTTCCTTAACACCGGGGAGCTGTTTTTT. This yields the protein CASSFLNTGELFF.